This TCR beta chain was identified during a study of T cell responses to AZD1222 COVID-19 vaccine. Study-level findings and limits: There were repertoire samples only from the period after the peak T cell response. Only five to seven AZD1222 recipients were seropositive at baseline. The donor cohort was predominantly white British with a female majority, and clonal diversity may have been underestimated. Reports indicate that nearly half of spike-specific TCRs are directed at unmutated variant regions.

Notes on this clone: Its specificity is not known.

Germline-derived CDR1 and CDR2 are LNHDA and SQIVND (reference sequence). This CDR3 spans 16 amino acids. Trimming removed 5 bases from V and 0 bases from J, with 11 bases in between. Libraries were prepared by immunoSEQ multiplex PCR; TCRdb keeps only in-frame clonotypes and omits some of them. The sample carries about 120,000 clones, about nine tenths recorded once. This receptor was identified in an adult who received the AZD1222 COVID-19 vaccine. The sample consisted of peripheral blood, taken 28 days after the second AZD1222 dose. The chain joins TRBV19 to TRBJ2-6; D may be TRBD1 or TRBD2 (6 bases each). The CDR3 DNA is TGTGCCAGTAGTGTAGGGGGGAGCTCTGGGGCCAACGTCCTGACTTTC. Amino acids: CASSVGGSSGANVLTF.